These 9 T cell receptor beta chains share one sample of origin, sequenced in a study of blood T cells in healthy people across ages. Primers used in a second PCR of roughly 7 to 12 cycles were a sample-barcoded 5' primer and a J-beta primer mix. TCRdb called the 5' RACE reads again in MiXCR, with one record for every CDR3 protein. There are about 1.6 million distinct CDR3 sequences in the sample; around 35% occur only once, and roughly 10% lies in the top ten. The sequencing sample was made of blood. These receptors were taken from a woman in her 30s in good health.

This clonotype came up a few times. This chain connects TRBV3-1 to TRBJ2-7; 7 bases map to TRBD1. In germline, CDR1 is LGHDT, CDR2 YNNKEL (reference sequence). J gave up 3 bases and V 5 bases, and 10 bases lay outside the gene matches. The CDR3 is 15 residues long. CDR3 bases: TGTGCCAGCAGCGCCCCTCCAGGGGGTGTCTACGAGCAGTACTTC. It yields the protein CASSAPPGGVYEQYF.

The V gene is TRBV28, the J gene TRBJ2-7, with D perhaps TRBD2 (6 bases). CDR3 length: 15 residues. Trimming pared 6 bases from V and 0 bases from J, leaving 15 bases between. In germline, CDR1 is MDHEN, CDR2 SYDVKM. CDR3 sequence: CASRGRKSSSYEQYF. CDR3 in DNA: TGTGCCAGCAGGGGGAGGAAATCGAGCTCCTACGAGCAGTACTTC.

The V and J genes are TRBV5-4 and TRBJ2-7, with 7 positions matching TRBD2. Germline values: CDR1 SGHNT, CDR2 YYREEE (reference sequence). The V segment lost 4 bases and the J segment 3 bases; nucleotides outside the gene matches: 7. This CDR3 contains 14 residues. The CDR3 DNA is TGTGCCAGCAGCAACGAGGGAGGGTACTACGAGCAGTACTTC. It translates to CASSNEGGYYEQYF.

The chain uses TRBV20-1 and TRBJ1-5, with D possibly matching TRBD1 (6 bases). Per the germline V gene, CDR1 is DFQATT and CDR2 is SNEGSKA (reference sequence). This CDR3 is built from 13 residues. The V end lost 6 bases, the J end lost 9 bases, and 18 bases lay between the germline ends. CDR3 loop: CSALGQSPWPQHF. CDR3 nucleotide sequence: TGCAGTGCCCTCGGACAGTCTCCATGGCCCCAGCATTTT.

The chain uses TRBV28 and TRBJ1-2, with TRBD1 as a possible D gene (5 bases). Trimming took off 3 bases at V and 8 bases at J, with 16 bases between the two ends. Germline V gene sequence: CDR1 MDHEN, CDR2 SYDVKM. This CDR3 comprises 14 residues. The CDR3 loop is CASSFSGGLRGYTF. CDR3 DNA: TGTGCCAGCAGTTTCTCGGGGGGACTGCGGGGCTACACCTTC.

The gene calls are TRBV21-1 and TRBJ2-2; TRBD1, the table's D call, was not compared with the DNA. TRBV21-1 is a known pseudogene. The CDR3 extends over 18 amino acids. The CDR3 loop is CASSKGLAGQGDTGELFF. For the CDR3, the DNA is TGTGCCAGCAGCAAAGGCCTGGCGGGACAGGGTGACACCGGGGAGCTGTTTTTT.

This clonotype was recorded at least ten times. V and J are TRBV20-1 and TRBJ2-1; the D is unclear. The CDR3 covers 12 residues. Germline CDR1 is DFQATT and CDR2 is SNEGSKA (reference sequence). The CDR3, as DNA: TGCAGCGCCCGATCCCCATACAATGAGCAGTTCTTC. This translates into CSARSPYNEQFF.

The chain carries TRBV6-6 and TRBJ2-5; the D is unclear. Between the trimmed V and J ends, which lost 8 bases and 5 bases, there was a span of 9 bases. The CDR3 extends over 11 amino acids. Germline-derived CDR1 and CDR2 are MNHNY and SVGAGI (reference sequence). The CDR3: CASANKETQYF. DNA for the CDR3: TGTGCCAGCGCTAACAAGGAGACCCAGTACTTC.

The chain combines TRBV28 with TRBJ2-7; D is perhaps TRBD1 (6 bases). Germline V gene lookup returns CDR1 MDHEN and CDR2 SYDVKM. Trimming took 1 base from V and 0 from J, leaving 16 bases between them. The CDR3 contains 17 residues. The CDR3 here is CASSLFLGQLSSYEQYV. The CDR3 DNA reads TGTGCCAGCAGTTTATTCTTAGGACAGCTTTCCTCCTACGAGCAGTACGTC.